Listed here are 13 T cell receptor beta chains from one sample, sequenced in a study of T cell repertoires in cytomegalovirus infection. These receptors lack a known antigen. A single record per CDR3 protein comes from TCRdb applying MiXCR to the reads. The sample lists some 62,000 distinct CDR3 sequences, 20% to 25% occurring once. Sequencing used CD8+ T cells from cultured PBMCs, obtained from culture after CMV antigen stimulation. The source of these receptors is a human donor in good health (CMV status not recorded). Some clones in this sample may be carry-over from other donors' samples.

This clonotype was counted a few times. The V and J genes are TRBV9 and TRBJ1-1; D possibly corresponds to TRBD1 (5 bases). V lost 4 bases and J 4 bases, leaving 23 bases between the germline ends. The CDR3 has 17 amino acids. The V gene's germline CDR1 is SGDLS and CDR2 YYNGEE. This CDR3 is CASSTRSTGGEGTEAFF. CDR3 DNA sequence: TGTGCCAGCAGCACCCGCTCTACCGGGGGTGAAGGCACTGAAGCTTTCTTT.

This clonotype was found a few times. The chain is built from TRBV7-2 and TRBJ2-3, with 13 positions matching TRBD2. Looked up from germline, CDR1 is SGHTA and CDR2 is FQGNSA. The length of the CDR3 is 15 residues. J gave up 6 bases and V 5 bases, and 5 bases lay outside the gene matches. Written as DNA, the CDR3 is TGTGCCAGCAGCACTAGCGGGGGGGCTGGGGATACGCAGTATTTT. It codes for CASSTSGGAGDTQYF.

This clonotype has just a few counts. The V and J genes are TRBV24-1 and TRBJ2-1, with 8 bases matching TRBD2. Per germline, CDR1 KGHDR and CDR2 SFDVKD. The CDR3 totals 16 residues. The V gene end was trimmed by 1 base and the J gene end by 8 bases; junction bases not matched to a gene: 9. CDR3 DNA: TGTGCCACCAGTGATTTCTACGGGAGGGCCGTGGATGAGCAGTTCTTC. Protein sequence: CATSDFYGRAVDEQFF.

The chain has TRBV5-6 and TRBJ1-4; D perhaps matches TRBD1 (5 bases). Deletions cut 2 bases from V and 3 bases from J, with 8 bases between. This CDR3 comprises 14 residues. The V gene's germline CDR1 is SGHDT and CDR2 YYEEEE. This CDR3 reads CASSFKGSNEKLFF. DNA for the CDR3: TGTGCCAGCAGCTTCAAGGGGTCTAATGAAAAACTGTTTTTT.

This clonotype was seen a handful of times. The chain recombines TRBV27 with TRBJ1-5; maybe TRBD1 (5 bases). Germline V gene data show CDR1 as MNHEY and CDR2 as SMNVEV (reference sequence). This CDR3 is built from 14 residues. Trimming took off 5 bases at V and 5 bases at J, with 13 bases between the two ends. CDR3 in DNA: TGTGCCAGCAGTCCTACAGGTGGCGATCAGCCCCAGCATTTT. Translated: CASSPTGGDQPQHF.

The sample holds a few counts of this clonotype. CDR3 region: CASSFWSTGRLNTEAFF. DNA for the CDR3: TGTGCCAGCAGTTTCTGGTCGACAGGACGATTGAACACTGAAGCTTTCTTT. The chain has TRBV7-2 and TRBJ1-1; the D gene is possibly TRBD1 (6 bases). The CDR3 has 17 amino acids. The V end was cut by 6 bases, the J end by 0 bases, with 20 bases between. CDR1 and CDR2 from the germline V gene are SGHTA and FQGNSA.

This clonotype was recorded a few times. V and J are TRBV5-1 and TRBJ2-5; 7 bases map to TRBD1. Germline CDR1 and CDR2: SGHRS and YFSETQ. The CDR3 loop spans 15 amino acids. J gave up 1 base and V 4 bases, and 7 bases lay outside the gene matches. In DNA, the CDR3 is TGCGCCAGCAGCGTTGACAGGGCAAGCCAAGAGACCCAGTACTTC. Protein product: CASSVDRASQETQYF.

This clonotype was detected only a few times. The gene calls are TRBV12-3 or TRBV12-4 and TRBJ1-3; D gene uncertain. The CDR3 extends over 12 amino acids. Deletions cut 6 bases from V and 4 bases from J, with 7 bases between. This chain's CDR3 is CASRMRGNTIYF. The CDR3, as DNA: TGTGCCAGCAGGATGCGAGGAAACACCATATATTTT.

This clonotype has ten or more counts. The V and J genes are TRBV10-3 and TRBJ1-6; 8 bases align to TRBD1. J lost 8 bases, V lost 2 bases, and 17 bases had no gene match. The CDR3 contains 19 residues. In germline, CDR1 is ENHRY, CDR2 SYGVKD. Here the CDR3 DNA reads TGTGCCATCAGTGAGCCCGACGACAGGGGCCCTACCTTTGATTCACCCCTCCACTTT. It is translated as CAISEPDDRGPTFDSPLHF.

This clonotype turned up a few times. The chain couples TRBV28 to TRBJ2-2; D not certain. The CDR3 sequence is 16 residues long. The V end lost 5 bases, the J end lost 5 bases, and 18 bases lay between the germline ends. Germline CDR1 is MDHEN and CDR2 is SYDVKM. This CDR3 is CASSTTRALDTGELFF. The CDR3 DNA is TGTGCCAGCAGTACAACGAGAGCTTTGGATACCGGGGAGCTGTTTTTT.

This rearrangement joins TRBV7-2 to TRBJ2-3; TRBD1 might be the D (7 bases). Germline V gene data show CDR1 as SGHTA and CDR2 as FQGNSA. V was pared by 5 bases and J by 1 base, with 22 bases between. The CDR3 loop spans 18 amino acids. The CDR3 nucleotides are TGTGCCAGCAGCCCCTACTCGGAGGGGGCTACCCGCACAGATACGCAGTATTTT. It specifies CASSPYSEGATRTDTQYF.

The chain carries TRBV7-2 and TRBJ2-3; D ambiguous. CDR3 length: 16 amino acids. V lost 2 bases, J lost 1 base, and 13 bases lay in between. CDR1 and CDR2 (germline): SGHTA, FQGNSA. CDR3 in amino acids: CASSLRASDRTDTQYF. CDR3 DNA sequence: TGTGCCAGCAGCTTACGGGCAAGCGACCGCACAGATACGCAGTATTTT.

This rearrangement joins TRBV27 to TRBJ1-6; D gene uncertain. CDR1 is MNHEY, CDR2 SMNVEV, per germline (reference sequence). The CDR3 is made up of 15 amino acids. Deletions cut 2 bases from V and 7 bases from J, with 12 bases between. DNA for the CDR3: TGTGCCAGCAGTTTAGTAGGCCTGATCAATTCACCCCTCCACTTT. Protein product: CASSLVGLINSPLHF.